These 26 T cell receptor beta chains originate from one sample sequenced in a study of CD8 T cells in Susac syndrome. RNA amounts of 0.5 to 1 ug underwent reverse transcription with random hexamers. TCRdb itself ran the immunoSEQ multiplex PCR reads through MiXCR, one entry per CDR3 protein. Among some 200,000 distinct CDR3 sequences listed, roughly 94% were seen once. Sequencing used CD8+ T cells from PBMCs. The source is a human donor with Susac syndrome.

The V gene is TRBV12-3 or TRBV12-4, the J gene TRBJ2-3; no reliable D call. This CDR3 has 14 amino acids. With 7 bases removed from V and 1 base from J, the gap between germline ends came to 12 bases. For the CDR3, the DNA is TGTGCCAGCACCCTTGAGGCACGCACAGATACGCAGTATTTT. Translation: CASTLEARTDTQYF.

The J gene is TRBJ2-5, the V gene TRBV27; 12 nucleotides agree with TRBD2. Trimming at V came to 4 bases and at J to 6 bases, leaving 6 bases not matched to a gene. This CDR3 contains 15 residues. Germline lookup yields CDR1 MNHEY and CDR2 SMNVEV (reference sequence). In DNA form, the CDR3 reads TGTGCCAGCAGTTCCCTAGCGGGGGGGCCGCAGACCCAGTACTTC. This encodes CASSSLAGGPQTQYF.

The chain uses TRBV7-3 and TRBJ2-3; 7 bases map to TRBD1. The CDR3 length is 15 residues. V was pared by 0 bases and J by 7 bases, with 7 bases of the junction left unmatched. CDR1 SGHTA and CDR2 FQGTGA come from the germline V gene. DNA for the CDR3: TGTGCCAGCAGCTTAACGGGACAGATGACAAATACGCAGTATTTT. Translating it yields CASSLTGQMTNTQYF.

The chain is built from TRBV20-1 and TRBJ2-7; TRBD1 matches at 7 bases. Germline assignment: CDR1 DFQATT and CDR2 SNEGSKA (reference sequence). The CDR3 is 15 residues long. Trimming took 0 bases from V and 2 from J; bases not matched to a gene: 7. CDR3 DNA: TGCAGTGCTAGAGATCGATTCGGACAGGCCTACGAGCAGTACTTC. It specifies CSARDRFGQAYEQYF.

The chain uses TRBV18 and TRBJ2-1; no firm D call. The CDR3 sequence is 13 residues long. Trimming removed 3 bases at V and 7 bases at J, with 10 bases between. The V gene's germline CDR1 is KGHSH and CDR2 LQKENI. CDR3 coding DNA: TGTGCCAGCTCACCGTCCAGGCCGAATGAGCAGTTCTTC. This gives the protein CASSPSRPNEQFF.

The chain links TRBV20-1 to TRBJ2-7; no definite D call. Germline V CDR1 and CDR2: DFQATT, SNEGSKA (reference sequence). The CDR3 extends over 14 amino acids. V lost 3 bases and J 0 bases, leaving 12 bases between the germline ends. The CDR3 DNA follows: TGCAGTGCTAGTCCCGGTATAAGCTCCTACGAGCAGTACTTC. It specifies CSASPGISSYEQYF.

The chain couples TRBV20-1 to TRBJ2-3, with TRBD2 as a possible D gene (6 bases). V lost 1 base, J lost 0 bases, and 14 bases lay in between. CDR3 length: 16 amino acids. CDR1 is DFQATT, CDR2 SNEGSKA, per germline (reference sequence). The CDR3: CSARASGTFSTDTQYF. The CDR3 DNA reads TGCAGTGCTAGAGCTTCCGGGACTTTCAGCACAGATACGCAGTATTTT.

V and J are TRBV20-1 and TRBJ1-2; D possibly corresponds to TRBD1 (5 bases). CDR1 is DFQATT, CDR2 SNEGSKA, per germline (reference sequence). Trimming took 3 bases from V and 6 from J, leaving 20 bases between them. This CDR3 comprises 15 residues. The CDR3, as DNA: TGCAGTGCTAGTGTCGTTAATAGGGGAGTGGATGGCTACACCTTC. It encodes CSASVVNRGVDGYTF.

The J gene is TRBJ2-7, the V gene TRBV5-1; D is tentatively TRBD1 or TRBD2 (5 bases each). Germline assignment: CDR1 SGHRS and CDR2 YFSETQ. The CDR3 length is 16 residues. Deletions cut 0 bases from V and 0 bases from J, with 13 bases between. The CDR3 spells CASSLGRWGSSYEQYF. The CDR3 coding sequence is TGCGCCAGCAGCTTGGGGCGGTGGGGGAGCTCCTACGAGCAGTACTTC.

The chain links TRBV9 to TRBJ2-7, with D unresolved. The V gene lost 3 bases and the J gene lost 0 bases, with 10 bases spanning the gap. The CDR3 is 14 residues long. Germline V gene data show CDR1 as SGDLS and CDR2 as YYNGEE. The CDR3 coding sequence is TGTGCCAGCAGCGCCCGGTGGGACTCCTACGAGCAGTACTTC. This codes for CASSARWDSYEQYF.

This clonotype has just one count. The genes are TRBV5-4 and TRBJ2-1; a possible D gene is TRBD1 (7 bases). The CDR3 runs 16 residues. V gave up 3 bases and J gave up 8 bases, with 21 bases separating them. Germline CDR1 and CDR2: SGHNT and YYREEE (reference sequence). CDR3 sequence (DNA): TGTGCCAGCAGCTCCCTATTGGAGGGGGCTGGGTATGAGCAGTTCTTC. Protein sequence: CASSSLLEGAGYEQFF. Complete variable domain (other parts from reference TRBV5-4 and TRBJ2-1): ETGVTQSPTHLIKTRGQQVTLRCSSQSGHNTVSWYQQALGQGPQFIFQYYREEENGRGNFPPRFSGLQFPNYSSELNVNALELDDSALYLCASSSLLEGAGYEQFFGPGTRLTVL.

This chain links TRBV20-1 with TRBJ2-3; a possible D gene is TRBD2 (6 bases). CDR1 is DFQATT and CDR2 is SNEGSKA in the germline V gene (reference sequence). This CDR3 contains 18 residues. V lost 3 bases and J 0 bases, leaving 22 bases between the germline ends. Written as DNA, the CDR3 is TGCAGTGCTAGGAGAGGGGCTAGCGTCCAGACAAGCACAGATACGCAGTATTTT. Protein: CSARRGASVQTSTDTQYF.

This chain uses TRBV4-1 with TRBJ2-7, with a tentative D call TRBD1 (6 bases). CDR1 is MGHRA, CDR2 YSYEKL, per germline. Trimming shortened V by 4 bases and J by 0 bases, and 13 bases separated the two germline ends. The CDR3 length is 15 residues. The CDR3 DNA reads TGCGCCAGCAGCCCCCGACAGGAAAACTCCTACGAGCAGTACTTC. Translated, it gives CASSPRQENSYEQYF.

This clonotype was seen once. V is TRBV6-5 and J is TRBJ1-6; D may be TRBD1 (6 bases). The ends were cut back, 2 bases at V and 4 bases at J, with 21 bases in the middle. Germline V CDR1 and CDR2: MNHEY, SVGAGI. The CDR3 loop spans 19 amino acids. CDR3 in DNA: TGTGCCAGCAGTTACACGCTTTTGGGTTCAGGGGATTATAATTCACCCCTCCACTTT. Its translation is CASSYTLLGSGDYNSPLHF.

The rearrangement links TRBV29-1 to TRBJ2-2; D may be TRBD2 (6 bases). This CDR3 region has 15 residues. The V end was cut by 2 bases, the J end by 1 base, with 11 bases between. Germline values: CDR1 SQVTM, CDR2 ANQGSEA. As DNA, the CDR3 is TGCAGCGTTGAAATGGGGGGTAAGAACACCGGGGAGCTGTTTTTT. It codes for CSVEMGGKNTGELFF.

This chain links TRBV27 with TRBJ1-2; no definite D call. This CDR3 is built from 13 residues. Trimming pared 6 bases from V and 1 base from J, leaving 9 bases between. Germline V gene lookup returns CDR1 MNHEY and CDR2 SMNVEV (reference sequence). CDR3 sequence reads: CASRRSLNYGYTF. CDR3 nucleotides: TGTGCCAGCAGGCGGAGCCTTAACTATGGCTACACCTTC.

The chain links TRBV6-5 to TRBJ2-6; TRBD2 might be the D (5 bases). This CDR3 region has 16 residues. Germline V lookup: CDR1 MNHEY, CDR2 SVGAGI. Trimming cost V 3 bases and J 2 bases, with 11 bases left between them. Here the CDR3 reads CASSYLPGAGANVLTF. CDR3 in DNA: TGTGCCAGCAGTTATCTTCCCGGGGCTGGGGCCAACGTCCTGACTTTC.

This chain joins TRBV25-1 and TRBJ2-5; D may be TRBD2 (5 bases). This CDR3 has 12 residues. Germline-derived CDR1 and CDR2 are MGHDK and SYGVNS. Trimming removed 7 bases at V and 5 bases at J, with 11 bases between. The CDR3 loop reads CASKEGAETQYF. CDR3 DNA: TGTGCCAGCAAAGAGGGTGCGGAGACCCAGTACTTC.

The chain carries TRBV4-1 and TRBJ1-1, with D possibly matching TRBD1 (5 bases). Germline V CDR1 and CDR2: MGHRA, YSYEKL. The ends were cut back, 5 bases at V and 6 bases at J, with 16 bases in the middle. The CDR3 consists of 14 residues. CDR3 bases: TGCGCCAGCAGCAACTTGGCGGGGGGACCTGAAGCTTTCTTT. This translates into CASSNLAGGPEAFF.

This clonotype came up once. The chain's CDR3 is CASSAVTGEQYF. The CDR3, as DNA: TGTGCCAGCAGCGCGGTAACCGGGGAGCAGTACTTC. The chain has TRBV5-6 and TRBJ2-7, with D uncertain. The CDR3 is 12 amino acids. V lost 4 bases and J lost 7, with 12 bases in between. Germline assignment: CDR1 SGHDT and CDR2 YYEEEE.

The chain couples TRBV12-3 or TRBV12-4 to TRBJ2-7; 7 bases align to TRBD2. After removal of 5 bases from V and 2 bases from J, the junction contained 6 bases not matched to a gene. This CDR3 spans 14 amino acids. The CDR3 region has the DNA TGTGCCAGCAGTACCTTCGGACTAGCCTACGAGCAGTACTTC. Translated: CASSTFGLAYEQYF.

V usage is TRBV20-1 and J usage is TRBJ2-3, with 10 positions matching TRBD2. The CDR3 runs 15 residues. The junction had 6 bases not matched to a gene; V was cut back by 4 bases and J by 2 bases. CDR1 and CDR2 (germline): DFQATT, SNEGSKA (reference sequence). The CDR3 sequence: CSATFGLADTDTQYF. CDR3 DNA sequence: TGCAGTGCTACCTTCGGACTAGCGGACACAGATACGCAGTATTTT.

The V gene is TRBV13, the J gene TRBJ2-7; D gene uncertain. This CDR3 region has 14 residues. Germline V lookup: CDR1 PRHDT, CDR2 FYEKMQ (reference sequence). Trimming took 2 bases from V and 4 from J, leaving 12 bases between them. CDR3 protein: CASSLRDVRYEQYF. DNA for the CDR3: TGTGCCAGCAGCTTACGCGACGTCCGTTACGAGCAGTACTTC. Together with reference TRBV13 and TRBJ2-7, the CDR3 gives the full variable domain: AAGVIQSPRHLIKEKRETATLKCYPIPRHDTVYWYQQGPGQDPQFLISFYEKMQSDKGSIPDRFSAQQFSDYHSELNMSSLELGDSALYFCASSLRDVRYEQYFGPGTRLTVT.

The chain carries TRBV7-2 and TRBJ2-1, with D uncertain. Germline-derived CDR1 and CDR2 are SGHTA and FQGNSA. V was pared by 6 bases and J by 2 bases, with 11 bases between. This CDR3 contains 14 residues. The CDR3 sequence is CASRIPNPYNEQFF. CDR3 DNA: TGTGCCAGCAGAATCCCCAACCCCTACAATGAGCAGTTCTTC.

The chain recombines TRBV30 with TRBJ1-2, with TRBD1 identical over 9 bases. The CDR3 covers 12 residues. The V segment lost 1 base and the J segment 8 bases; nucleotides outside the gene matches: 2. CDR1 is GTSNPN, CDR2 SVGIG, per germline (reference sequence). CDR3 residues: CAWSGTGEGYTF. CDR3 in DNA: TGTGCCTGGAGTGGGACAGGGGAAGGCTACACCTTC. The whole variable domain, remainder taken from reference TRBV30 and TRBJ1-2, is SQTIHQWPATLVQPVGSPLSLECTVEGTSNPNLYWYRQAAGRGLQLLFYSVGIGQISSEVPQNLSASRPQDRQFILSSKKLLLSDSGFYLCAWSGTGEGYTFGSGTRLTVV.

The chain employs TRBV4-1 and TRBJ2-5, with 8 bases matching TRBD2. V shed 0 bases and J 2 bases; nucleotides not matched to a gene: 11. From germline, CDR1 is MGHRA and CDR2 YSYEKL. There are 18 residues in the CDR3. The CDR3 loop is CASSQEGLKAGAQETQYF. In DNA form, the CDR3 reads TGCGCCAGCAGCCAAGAAGGGCTAAAAGCGGGAGCTCAAGAGACCCAGTACTTC.